This TCR beta chain was recovered during a study of CXCR3-negative and CXCR3-positive naive CD8 T cells. Overall study context: Each library gave roughly 1.5 +/- 0.3 million of 140 million or so TRB reads.

Researchers prepared the TRB cDNA libraries using 5' RACE with UMI labels. TCRdb re-called the 5' RACE reads and catalogs CDR3 proteins one per entry, DNA excluded. This table lists roughly 48,000 distinct CDR3 sequences. Study outcomes and limitations: Much lower diversity was found in memory CD8+ cells, while both naive subsets had comparably high diversity.

Turning to this clonotype: Antigen unknown.

This CDR3 contains 14 residues. Germline CDR1 is MNHNY and CDR2 is SVGAGI (reference sequence). The TCR originated in a human donor in good health. Some clones in this sample may be carry-over from other donors' samples. The rearrangement joins TRBV6-6 to TRBJ1-2; there is no DNA to check the TCRdb D call of TRBD1. Sequencing used memory CD8+ T cells from blood. This CDR3 is CASRGDREAYGYTF.